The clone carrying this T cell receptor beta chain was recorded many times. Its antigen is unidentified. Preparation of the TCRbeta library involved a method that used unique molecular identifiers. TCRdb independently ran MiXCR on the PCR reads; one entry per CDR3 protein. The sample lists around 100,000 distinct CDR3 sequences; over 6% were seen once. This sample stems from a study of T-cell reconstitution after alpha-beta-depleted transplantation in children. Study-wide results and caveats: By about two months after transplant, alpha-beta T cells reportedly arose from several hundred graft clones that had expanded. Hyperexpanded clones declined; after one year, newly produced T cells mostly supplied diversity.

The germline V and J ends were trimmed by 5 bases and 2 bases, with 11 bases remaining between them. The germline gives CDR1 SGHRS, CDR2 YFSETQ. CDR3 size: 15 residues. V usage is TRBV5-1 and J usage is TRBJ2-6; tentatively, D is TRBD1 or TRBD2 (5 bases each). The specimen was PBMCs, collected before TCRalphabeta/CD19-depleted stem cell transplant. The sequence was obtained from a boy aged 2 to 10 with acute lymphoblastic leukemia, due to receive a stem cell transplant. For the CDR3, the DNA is TGCGCCAGCAGACAGGAGGCTGCTGGGGCCAACGTCCTGACTTTC. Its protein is CASRQEAAGANVLTF.